This TCR beta chain was sequenced for a study of T-cell memory formation after mild COVID-19 (dated by TCRdb to 2020 to 2022). Describing the broader study: Most TCR sequence clusters were specific to one of the two donors. In a couple of donors, T-cell clones that expanded and contracted after mild COVID-19 were tracked by sequencing TCRalpha and TCRbeta repertoires over time. The cohort was made up of two young adult volunteers, one female and one male, who were previously healthy. Broader findings and caveats from the paper: Only a couple of mild cases were covered by the study, and larger cohorts that include severe cases with pre-infection samples were considered necessary. Some responding clones were detected in pre-infection memory, which suggested that pre-existing cross-reactive memory T cells had joined the SARS-CoV-2 response. SARS-CoV-2 specificity was not confirmed for the second-wave clones peaking on day 37. Contracting CD4+ clones were located mainly in the CM and EM memory subsets, whereas CD8+ clones were found to be enriched in EMRA. From day 15 to 85, contracting clones showed balanced CD4/CD8 phenotypes, whereas a second wave of clones that expanded from day 15 to 37 leaned towards CD4+.

Ficoll-Paque density gradient centrifugation was the method used to isolate PBMCs. Concerning this clonotype itself: The antigen this receptor binds is unknown. The record has no base qualities; no much larger clone is one base away.

Sequencer: Illumina NovaSeq 6000. TCRalpha and TCRbeta cDNA libraries were built by 5'RACE with constant-segment primers, adding sample barcodes and unique molecular identifiers. Trizol reagent was used to extract RNA from every sample. Amplification of the libraries took two PCR steps, and the second step added a second sample barcode plus Illumina TruSeq adapters. Sequencing of libraries was performed on an Illumina NovaSeq with 2 x 150 bp paired-end reads. The study's own analysis went as follows. With migec v1.2.7, reads were demultiplexed and then collapsed into UMI-guided consensus sequences. Using mixcr v2.1.11, UMI consensuses were aligned to TRA and TRB V and J templates and then assembled into clonotypes. Expanded or contracted clonotypes were those called significant by both edgeR and NoisET, with noise models trained on biological replicates. For edgeR calls, the thresholds were a false discovery rate-adjusted p below 0.01 and a log2 fold-change of 1. As an exploratory analysis of dynamics, max-normalized trajectories of the 1000 most abundant clonotypes were examined by PCA with hierarchical clustering. Separately sequenced CD4+ and CD8+ repertoires were used to assign a CD4 or CD8 phenotype to each responding clone. TCRdb redid the processing of the public reads, applying fastp at Q25 and MiXCR, and retained in-frame beta chains. When rows share a CDR3 protein, they turn into one entry using the most common DNA and genes. It is TCRdb's table, rather than the study itself, that gives the V and J calls and clone size. Present in this sample are 150,000 or so distinct CDR3 sequences, 30% to 35% of which were seen just once. The ten largest account for around 12% of the sample.

The sequence derives from an adult woman who had mild COVID-19 (a few samples of this study predate the infection). The sample titles of this study are shuffled in the database, so cell type and time point are left out; the donor was told from shared clones. The sample comprised PBMCs or a T cell subset sorted from them (not recorded which).

The CDR3 loop reads CASSLAGGVLSGNTIYF. The bases are TGTGCCAGCAGCTTAGCCGGGGGGGTTCTCTCTGGAAACACCATATATTTT. Rearrangement joined TRBV7-9 to TRBJ1-3; a tentative D match to TRBD1 spans 5 bases. There are 17 amino acids in the CDR3, from cysteine to phenylalanine inclusive. This entry keeps only the CDR3 DNA: 51 bases, framed from base 1. Deletion took 0 bases off V and 0 bases off J, with a span of 12 bases between the germline ends. CDR1 and CDR2 are drawn from the germline V gene (reference sequence): SEHNR, FQNEAQ.